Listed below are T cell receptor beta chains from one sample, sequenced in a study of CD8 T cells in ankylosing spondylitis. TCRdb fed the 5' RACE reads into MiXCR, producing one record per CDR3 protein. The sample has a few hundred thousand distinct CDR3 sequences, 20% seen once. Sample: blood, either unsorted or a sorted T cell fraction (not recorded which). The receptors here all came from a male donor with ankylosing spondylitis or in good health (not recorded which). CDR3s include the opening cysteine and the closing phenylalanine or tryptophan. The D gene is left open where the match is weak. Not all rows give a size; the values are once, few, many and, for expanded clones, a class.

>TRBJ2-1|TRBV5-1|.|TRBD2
TGCGCCAGCAGCTTCGGGACTAGCGGGAGCAATGAGCAGTTCTTC
CASSFGTSGSNEQFF
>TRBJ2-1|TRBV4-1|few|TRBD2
TGCGCCAGCAGCCGGATGGCGCTAGCGGACAATGAGCAGTTCTTC
CASSRMALADNEQFF
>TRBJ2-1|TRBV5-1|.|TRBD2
TGCGCCAGCAGCTTAGCCCCGGGACTAGCGGGGGGGCCTGAGCAGTTCTTC
CASSLAPGLAGGPEQFF
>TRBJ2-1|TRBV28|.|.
TGTGCCAGCAGTCCCAGCGATCCGGAGGGCGATGAGCAGTTCTTC
CASSPSDPEGDEQFF
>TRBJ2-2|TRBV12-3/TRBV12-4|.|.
TGTGCCAGCAGTTTAAATCCAGGGCCCACCGGGGAGCTGTTTTTT
CASSLNPGPTGELFF
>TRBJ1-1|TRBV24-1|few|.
TGTGCCACCAGTGACGGCGACACTGAAGCTTTCTTT
CATSDGDTEAFF
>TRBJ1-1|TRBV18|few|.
TGTGCCAGCTCACCACGTGGGGATAACACTGAAGCTTTCTTT
CASSPRGDNTEAFF
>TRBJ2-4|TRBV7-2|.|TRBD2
TGTGCCAGCAGCTTACAAGCGGGGCTAGCCAAAAACATTCAGTACTTC
CASSLQAGLAKNIQYF
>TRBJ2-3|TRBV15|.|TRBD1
TGTGCCACCAGCAGAGAATGGGGACAGGGGGCAGATACGCAGTATTTT
CATSREWGQGADTQYF
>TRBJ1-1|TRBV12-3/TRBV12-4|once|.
TGTGCCAGCAGTTCGGACAGCCGGGTTGGTGCTTTCTTT
CASSSDSRVGAFF
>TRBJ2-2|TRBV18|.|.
TGTGCCAGCTCACGGGACGCGAACACCGGGGAGCTGTTTTTT
CASSRDANTGELFF
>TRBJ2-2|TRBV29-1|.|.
TGCAGCGTCCCAGTCCGGGGCGGGATAAGCGGCGGGGCGCTGTTTTTT
CSVPVRGGISGGALFF
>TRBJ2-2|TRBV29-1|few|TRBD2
TGCAGCGGCCAGGCCGGGGGGGCGAACACCGGGGAGCTGTTTTTT
CSGQAGGANTGELFF
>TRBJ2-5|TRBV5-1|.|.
TGCGCCAGCAGCTTGGGGTCTTCATCAATCGGGGAGACCCAGTACTTC
CASSLGSSSIGETQYF
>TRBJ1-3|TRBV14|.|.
TGTGCCAGCAGCCAACGACGGGAGCTACTCGGAAACACCATATATTTT
CASSQRRELLGNTIYF
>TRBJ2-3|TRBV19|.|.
TGTGCCAGTAGCAAAGCCACTGGCGGGGCCACAGATACGCAGTATTTT
CASSKATGGATDTQYF
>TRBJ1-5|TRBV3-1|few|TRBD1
TGTGCCAGCAGCCCCACCGGGACAGGGGGCTATCAGCCCCAGCATTTT
CASSPTGTGGYQPQHF
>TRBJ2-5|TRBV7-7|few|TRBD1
TGTGCTAGCAGCCCAGGGACAGGGATGACTGGCCAAGAGACCCAGTACTTC
CASSPGTGMTGQETQYF
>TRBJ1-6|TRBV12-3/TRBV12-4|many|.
TGCGCCAGCAGCTCAGGGACGGGAAATTCACCCCTCCACTTT
CASSSGTGNSPLHF
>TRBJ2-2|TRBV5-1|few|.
TGCGCCAGCAGCTTGTATGGGACAACAATCACCGGGGAGCTGTTTTTT
CASSLYGTTITGELFF
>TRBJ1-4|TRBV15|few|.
TGTGCCACCAGCAGAGCAGGAGCAACTAATGAAAAACTGTTTTTT
CATSRAGATNEKLFF
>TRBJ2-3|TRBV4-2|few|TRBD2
TGTGCCAGCAGCCAAGGGACTAGCGACACAGATACGCAGTATTTT
CASSQGTSDTDTQYF
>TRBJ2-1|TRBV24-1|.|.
TGTGCCACCAGGGGGGAATTAGTCAATGAGCAGTTCTTC
CATRGELVNEQFF